The present T cell receptor (beta chain) was sequenced within a study of blood T cell repertoires in COVID-19 (TCRdb year 2020). About the study as a whole: Samples from collaborators originated in the United States, Italy and Spain and spanned both the acute and convalescent phases of COVID-19. The prospective study material was composed of cDNA or gDNA derived from T cells, B-cell-depleted T cells, or PBMCs. Subjects who had been exposed to COVID-19, were actively infected with it, or had recovered from it provided the deeply sampled blood TCRbeta repertoires that made up the dataset. The repertoires were made available in a free public database intended to serve as a resource for research on the immune response to SARS-CoV-2. Samples came from the ongoing ImmuneRACE study (first 160 participants) plus 1,254 subjects from 6 global collaborators. The sample metadata nearly always contained a de-identified subject ID, COVID-19 status, age in years and sex. Where available, HLA class I and class II types were obtained from metadata supplied by the sample provider rather than from assay-based typing.

At one collaborating source in Seattle, patients were enrolled during active infection and were followed longitudinally through the course of disease. Each collaborating institution followed its own protocols to collect whole blood in K2EDTA tubes. For TCRbeta analysis, collaborators shipped samples in one of three forms: frozen whole blood, isolated PBMCs, or DNA extracted from either of those sample types. The immunoSEQ Assay, a bias-controlled multiplex PCR, was used to amplify TCRbeta CDR3 regions from genomic DNA. For the original study's pipeline: Nucleated cell counts per sample were estimated from amplification of reference gene primers within the assay. Sequence reads were collapsed and filtered to measure the absolute abundance of every unique TCRbeta CDR3 rearrangement. For each sample, productive Simpson clonality was calculated by taking the square root of Simpson's diversity index across productive rearrangements. In its TCRdb copy, this immuneACCESS table keeps in-frame sequences only and misses some clones. Where compared with another copy, unresolved V genes explain less than half of these, and the others have no known cause. V and J calls and clone size follow that table, whereas D and trimming were derived from the DNA. Present in this sample are 250,000 to 350,000 clones, about 88% of which were seen just once. The ten largest make up around 13% of the sample.

Paper-wide results and their limitations: How much clinical and demographic metadata was included differed by source and by participant, and the metadata was provided uncurated.

From a lookup of the germline V gene, CDR1 and CDR2 are SGHDN and FVKESK. At the junction V is shortened by 4 bases and J by 5 bases, with 27 bases in between. The CDR3 runs 18 residues from the cysteine to the phenylalanine. Kept here is only the CDR3 DNA, which spans 54 bases and is read in frame from base 1. Remarks on this clone: No cognate antigen has been identified for it. Base qualities are not provided; no much larger clone lies one nucleotide away.

Recombination connected TRBV14 to TRBJ2-7, and the D gene may be TRBD1, 6 bases matching. The sample consisted of peripheral blood. This TCR came from a woman aged 65 to 85 with COVID-19, enrolled during active disease. The CDR3 reads as follows: CASSRFTDRTASIHEQYF. Here is the DNA: TGTGCCAGCAGCCGTTTTACGGATAGGACAGCTAGTATCCACGAGCAGTACTTC.